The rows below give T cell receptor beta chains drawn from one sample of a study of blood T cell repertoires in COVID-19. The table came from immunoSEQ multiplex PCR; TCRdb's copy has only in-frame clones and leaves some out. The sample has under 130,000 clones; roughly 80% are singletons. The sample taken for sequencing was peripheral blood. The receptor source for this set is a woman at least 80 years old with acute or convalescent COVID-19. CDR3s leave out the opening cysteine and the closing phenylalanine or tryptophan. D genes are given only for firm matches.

cdr3_aa: ASSLSPSSGGEQF
d_call: TRBD2
v_call: TRBV5-1

cdr3_aa: ASSYAGGSGNTIY
d_call: .
v_call: TRBV6-6

cdr3_aa: ASLLDRGNQPQH
d_call: TRBD1
v_call: TRBV2

cdr3_aa: ASSSTAASYEQY
d_call: .
v_call: TRBV7-2

cdr3_aa: ASTRGRPGTDTQY
d_call: TRBD1
v_call: TRBV9

cdr3_aa: ATRASGRGNEQF
d_call: TRBD2
v_call: TRBV24-1

cdr3_aa: ASSHGTSRHNEQF
d_call: TRBD2
v_call: TRBV14

cdr3_aa: ASSQRNRGNTGELF
d_call: .
v_call: TRBV3-1/TRBV3-2

cdr3_aa: ASSTGPGNTIY
d_call: .
v_call: TRBV18

cdr3_aa: ASSTIRNTEAF
d_call: .
v_call: TRBV12-3/TRBV12-4

cdr3_aa: ASSPGRASGSVYEQF
d_call: TRBD2
v_call: TRBV11-2

cdr3_aa: ASSDYSGTFWTNEQF
d_call: .
v_call: TRBV6-1

cdr3_aa: ASSIGGRGTEAF
d_call: .
v_call: TRBV19

cdr3_aa: ASTPFSSGANVLT
d_call: .
v_call: TRBV6-5

cdr3_aa: ASGGQLGEGYT
d_call: TRBD1
v_call: TRBV2

cdr3_aa: ASSPSWAPSYNEQF
d_call: .
v_call: TRBV7-9